This TCR beta chain came from a study of OX40 agonist ivuxolimab in advanced cancers. Regarding the study as a whole: Expanded clones were, on average, more numerous in CD8+ T cells than in CD4+. Among the least clonally expanded were partial responders at 0.1-3.0 mg/kg.

Generated by immunoSEQ multiplex PCR, the TCRdb table keeps only in-frame clones and is missing some. The data contain 30,000 to 45,000 clones, about 90% of them singletons. Concerning this clone itself: Its antigen remains unknown.

Sequences were derived from CD4+ or CD8+ T cells sorted from blood, sampled in a trial of the OX40 agonist ivuxolimab. The sequence came from an adult with an advanced solid tumor such as melanoma, head and neck, liver or kidney cancer.

CDR3 protein: CASSDTPGYEQYF. The CDR3 DNA reads TGTGCCAGTTCCGACACCCCAGGCTACGAGCAGTACTTC. The V gene is TRBV19, the J gene TRBJ2-7; no clear D gene. V gave up 8 bases and J gave up 3 bases, with 14 bases separating them. There are 13 residues in the CDR3. CDR1 is LNHDA and CDR2 is SQIVND in the germline V gene (reference sequence). The entire variable domain, with the rest obtained from reference TRBV19 and TRBJ2-7, is as follows: DGGITQSPKYLFRKEGQNVTLSCEQNLNHDAMYWYRQDPGQGLRLIYYSQIVNDFQKGDIAEGYSVSREKKESFPLTVTSAQKNPTAFYLCASSDTPGYEQYFGPGTRLTVT.